This is a list of T cell receptor beta chains from one sample in a study of blood T cell repertoires in COVID-19. This table comes from immunoSEQ multiplex PCR, and its TCRdb copy is limited to in-frame clones, with some not included. Found here are about 70,000 clones, 75% to 90% of them singletons; the top ten hold 30% to 40%. Sequencing was performed on peripheral blood. The receptors were gathered from a woman of 80 years or more with active or convalescent COVID-19. CDR3s include the opening cysteine and the closing phenylalanine or tryptophan. Each record gives: V gene, clone size, D gene, J gene, CDR3 DNA, CDR3 protein. A D gene is named only where the DNA matches it firmly. Part of the rows lack a size; the others show once, few, many or a class for expanded clones.

v_call: TRBV6-5; clone_size: -; d_call: -; j_call: TRBJ2-5; cdr3_nt: TGTGCCAGCAGTTCGTCAATGGTACTAAGTCAAGAGACCCAGTACTTC; cdr3_aa: CASSSSMVLSQETQYF
v_call: TRBV3-1/TRBV3-2; clone_size: once; d_call: -; j_call: TRBJ2-5; cdr3_nt: TGTGCCAGCAGCCAAGTTGACGCGGGCCTTGAGACCCAGTACTTC; cdr3_aa: CASSQVDAGLETQYF
v_call: TRBV4-1; clone_size: -; d_call: TRBD2; j_call: TRBJ2-3; cdr3_nt: TGCGCCAGCAGCCAAGATTTGGGGGGGTCTAGCACAGATACGCAGTATTTT; cdr3_aa: CASSQDLGGSSTDTQYF
v_call: TRBV2; clone_size: -; d_call: -; j_call: TRBJ2-7; cdr3_nt: TGTGCCAGCAGTGAGGAGGCTCCCTACGAGCAGTACTTC; cdr3_aa: CASSEEAPYEQYF
v_call: TRBV28; clone_size: once; d_call: TRBD2; j_call: TRBJ2-7; cdr3_nt: TGTGCCAGCAGCCCCCCCGGGACTAGCGGTTACGAGCAGTACTTC; cdr3_aa: CASSPPGTSGYEQYF
v_call: TRBV6-5; clone_size: -; d_call: TRBD1; j_call: TRBJ1-5; cdr3_nt: TGTGCCAGCAGGGACAGGGGCGATAATCAGCCCCAGCATTTT; cdr3_aa: CASRDRGDNQPQHF
v_call: TRBV7-6; clone_size: -; d_call: -; j_call: TRBJ1-3; cdr3_nt: TGTGCCAGCAGCTTAGCGGAGGTAAACTCTGGAAACACCATATATTTT; cdr3_aa: CASSLAEVNSGNTIYF
v_call: TRBV7-2; clone_size: -; d_call: -; j_call: TRBJ2-7; cdr3_nt: TGTGCCAGCAGCTTAGACGGTCTGTCCTACGAGCAGTACTTC; cdr3_aa: CASSLDGLSYEQYF
v_call: TRBV2; clone_size: few; d_call: TRBD1; j_call: TRBJ2-3; cdr3_nt: TGTGCCAGCAGTAGAATCAGGGGGAGCACAGATACGCAGTATTTT; cdr3_aa: CASSRIRGSTDTQYF
v_call: TRBV19; clone_size: -; d_call: -; j_call: TRBJ1-5; cdr3_nt: TGTGCCAGTAGTCGACAGCCCATTTCGGATCAGCCCCAGCATTTT; cdr3_aa: CASSRQPISDQPQHF
v_call: TRBV7-2; clone_size: -; d_call: -; j_call: TRBJ2-7; cdr3_nt: TGTGCCAGCAGCTTAGAGAGCGTTTATAACGAGCAGTACTTC; cdr3_aa: CASSLESVYNEQYF
v_call: TRBV6-2/TRBV6-3; clone_size: -; d_call: -; j_call: TRBJ2-4; cdr3_nt: TGTGCCAGCAGTTATTCGCAACAGGGAAACATTCAGTACTTC; cdr3_aa: CASSYSQQGNIQYF
v_call: TRBV2; clone_size: -; d_call: -; j_call: TRBJ1-1; cdr3_nt: TGTGCCAGCGGCAAGACAGTGACTGAAGCTTTCTTT; cdr3_aa: CASGKTVTEAFF
v_call: TRBV6-1; clone_size: -; d_call: -; j_call: TRBJ1-5; cdr3_nt: TGTGCCAGCAGTGAATATGTTATTCAGCCCCAGCATTTT; cdr3_aa: CASSEYVIQPQHF
v_call: TRBV2; clone_size: -; d_call: -; j_call: TRBJ2-1; cdr3_nt: TGTGCCAGCAGTGAGTCGGGGGGCTCTGCCAATGAGCAGTTCTTC; cdr3_aa: CASSESGGSANEQFF
v_call: TRBV28; clone_size: -; d_call: TRBD1; j_call: TRBJ1-4; cdr3_nt: TGTGCCAGCAGTTTCGGGACAGGGGCCTGGAGGGGCGAAAAACTGTTTTTT; cdr3_aa: CASSFGTGAWRGEKLFF
v_call: TRBV27; clone_size: -; d_call: -; j_call: TRBJ2-1; cdr3_nt: TGTGCCAGCAACTTACCGGGGAATGAGCAGTTCTTC; cdr3_aa: CASNLPGNEQFF
v_call: TRBV2; clone_size: -; d_call: TRBD2; j_call: TRBJ2-3; cdr3_nt: TGTGCCAGCTTCACGAGGGCAGGGACTAGCGGGGGGTTAGATACGCAGTATTTT; cdr3_aa: CASFTRAGTSGGLDTQYF
v_call: TRBV7-9; clone_size: -; d_call: -; j_call: TRBJ1-6; cdr3_nt: TGTGCCAGCAGCTTGTCACAGGACCATTCACCCCTCCACTTT; cdr3_aa: CASSLSQDHSPLHF
v_call: TRBV24-1; clone_size: medium-sized; d_call: -; j_call: TRBJ2-2; cdr3_nt: TGTGCCACCAGCCCGGGACAGAACACCGGGGAGCTGTTTTTT; cdr3_aa: CATSPGQNTGELFF
v_call: TRBV6-1; clone_size: -; d_call: TRBD2; j_call: TRBJ2-3; cdr3_nt: TGTGCCAGCAGTGTCTCCACTAGCGGGGGCACAGATACGCAGTATTTT; cdr3_aa: CASSVSTSGGTDTQYF
v_call: TRBV5-1; clone_size: many; d_call: TRBD1; j_call: TRBJ1-6; cdr3_nt: TGCGCCAGCAGCTTAGACTCAGGGGGGAATTCACCCCTCCACTTT; cdr3_aa: CASSLDSGGNSPLHF
v_call: TRBV12-3/TRBV12-4; clone_size: -; d_call: -; j_call: TRBJ2-7; cdr3_nt: TGTGCCAGCAGGGGCCCAAGCTCCTACGAGCAGTACTTC; cdr3_aa: CASRGPSSYEQYF
v_call: TRBV28; clone_size: -; d_call: -; j_call: TRBJ1-3; cdr3_nt: TGTGCCAGCACCCCCGGCCGGCAGGGTCACACCATATATTTT; cdr3_aa: CASTPGRQGHTIYF
v_call: TRBV19; clone_size: -; d_call: TRBD1; j_call: TRBJ1-4; cdr3_nt: TGTGCCAGTAGACACGACAGGGGAGGTGAAAAACTGTTTTTT; cdr3_aa: CASRHDRGGEKLFF
v_call: TRBV13; clone_size: -; d_call: -; j_call: TRBJ1-5; cdr3_nt: TGTGCCAGCAGCCCCGGGAAAAGGCAGCCCCAGCATTTT; cdr3_aa: CASSPGKRQPQHF
v_call: TRBV28; clone_size: -; d_call: TRBD1; j_call: TRBJ1-3; cdr3_nt: TGTGCCAGCAGTTTCGGGTATGGGGTGGAAGGACAGGCGGGTGGAAACACCATATATTTT; cdr3_aa: CASSFGYGVEGQAGGNTIYF
v_call: TRBV12-3/TRBV12-4; clone_size: once; d_call: -; j_call: TRBJ1-2; cdr3_nt: TGTGCCAGCAGTTCACAATATGGCTACACCTTC; cdr3_aa: CASSSQYGYTF
v_call: TRBV5-1; clone_size: -; d_call: TRBD2; j_call: TRBJ2-1; cdr3_nt: TGCGCCAGCAGCTCCCCTAGCGGGGGGTGGCAAAACAATGAGCAGTTCTTC; cdr3_aa: CASSSPSGGWQNNEQFF